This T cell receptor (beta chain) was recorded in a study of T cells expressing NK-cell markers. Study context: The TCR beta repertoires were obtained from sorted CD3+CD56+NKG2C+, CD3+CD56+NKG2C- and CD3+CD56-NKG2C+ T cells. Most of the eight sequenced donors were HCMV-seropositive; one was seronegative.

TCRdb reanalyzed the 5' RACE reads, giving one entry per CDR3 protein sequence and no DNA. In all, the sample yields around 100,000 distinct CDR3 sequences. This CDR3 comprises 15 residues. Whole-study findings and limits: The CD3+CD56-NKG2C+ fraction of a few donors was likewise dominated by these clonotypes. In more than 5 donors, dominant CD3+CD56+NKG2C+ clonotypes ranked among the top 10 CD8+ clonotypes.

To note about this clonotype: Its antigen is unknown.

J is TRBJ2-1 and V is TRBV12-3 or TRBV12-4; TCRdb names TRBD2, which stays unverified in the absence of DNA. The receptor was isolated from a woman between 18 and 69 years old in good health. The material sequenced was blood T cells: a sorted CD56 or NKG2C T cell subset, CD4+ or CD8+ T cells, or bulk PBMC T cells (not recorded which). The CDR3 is CASGGGSSSYNEQFF.